The next 20 T cell receptor beta chains were all read from a single sample in a study of vaccination effects on CD4 cells after COVID-19. These TCRs are of unknown antigen specificity. Method: immunoSEQ multiplex PCR; TCRdb's copy keeps in-frame clones and lacks some. The sample yields 55,000 or so clones, approximately 73% seen once. Antigen-specific CD4+ T cells were expanded with viral peptide pools in the ViraFEST assay before sequencing. Following 10 days of culture, CD4+ T cells were isolated. Confirmation by PCR established that the person had SARS-CoV-2 infection between March and December 2020. Here the sequenced sample was CD4+ T cells from PBMCs cultured with HIV peptides, taken before COVID-19 vaccination. The subset: HIV-1 Nef peptide pool negative control/reference culture. These receptors were collected from a human donor who had a prior SARS-CoV-2 infection.

The chain combines TRBV28 with TRBJ2-6; no definite D call. Germline V CDR1 and CDR2: MDHEN, SYDVKM. The CDR3 is 16 residues long. Trimming took 5 bases from V and 0 from J, leaving 11 bases between them. CDR3 nucleotide sequence: TGTGCCAGCAGTCCTCGTCAGAGCTCTGGGGCCAACGTCCTGACTTTC. Translation gives CASSPRQSSGANVLTF.

This clone was found a few times. The V call is TRBV6-4, the J call TRBJ2-7; no clear D gene. This CDR3 has 16 residues. Germline values: CDR1 MRHNA, CDR2 SNTAGT. Trimming shortened V by 0 bases and J by 1 base, and 13 bases separated the two germline ends. The CDR3 loop is CASSDSGRFRSYEQYF. In nucleotides, the CDR3 is TGTGCCAGCAGTGACTCCGGCAGGTTCCGATCCTACGAGCAGTACTTC.

The chain joins TRBV9 to TRBJ2-1; D not certain. Germline V gene sequence: CDR1 SGDLS, CDR2 YYNGEE. The CDR3 is 14 amino acids. Trimming cost V 4 bases and J 7 bases, with 15 bases left between them. In nucleotides, the CDR3 is TGTGCCAGCAGCAACTACATGATAAAAAATGAGCAGTTCTTC. Amino acids: CASSNYMIKNEQFF.

This clone appeared a single time. This chain joins TRBV18 and TRBJ2-5; D could derive from TRBD1 or TRBD2 (5 bases each). Trimming left V 4 bases short and J 3 bases short, with 9 bases between. The CDR3 totals 13 residues. The V gene's germline CDR1 is KGHSH and CDR2 LQKENI. The CDR3 loop reads CASSQGTKETQYF. The CDR3 coding sequence is TGTGCCAGCTCACAGGGGACCAAAGAGACCCAGTACTTC.

This clone turned up a few times. This sequence joins TRBV4-2 and TRBJ2-3; D gene uncertain. There are 17 residues in the CDR3. Trimming shortened V by 0 bases and J by 4 bases, and 17 bases separated the two germline ends. Germline V gives CDR1 LGHNA, CDR2 YNFKEQ. The DNA of the CDR3 is TGTGCCAGCAGCCAAGATGCCCTCTCCAGGAGCGCAGATACGCAGTATTTT. The encoded protein is CASSQDALSRSADTQYF.

The chain uses TRBV27 and TRBJ2-7; 9 nucleotides align to TRBD2. The CDR3 runs to 15 residues. CDR1 and CDR2 from the germline V gene are MNHEY and SMNVEV (reference sequence). With 2 bases clipped from V and 6 bases from J, the junction kept 8 bases outside the gene matches. CDR3 amino acids: CASSLAGGPVSEQYF. The CDR3 DNA reads as TGTGCCAGCAGTTTAGCGGGAGGGCCAGTTTCCGAGCAGTACTTC.

The J gene is TRBJ1-4, the V gene TRBV25-1; D remains unclear. The CDR3 runs to 13 residues. V lost 3 bases and J lost 4, with 6 bases in between. The germline V gene has CDR1 MGHDK and CDR2 SYGVNS. CDR3 DNA sequence: TGTGCCAGCAGTGAGGAACTTAATGAAAAACTGTTTTTT. Amino acids: CASSEELNEKLFF.

The chain joins TRBV5-1 to TRBJ1-2; TRBD1 matches 7 bases. This CDR3 contains 16 residues. J gave up 3 bases and V 3 bases, and 11 bases lay outside the gene matches. CDR1 is SGHRS and CDR2 is YFSETQ in the germline V gene. The chain's CDR3 is CASSSGQANFYYGYTF. Here the CDR3 DNA reads TGCGCCAGCAGCTCCGGACAGGCCAATTTTTACTATGGCTACACCTTC.

The sample holds a few counts of this clone. V is TRBV5-8 and J is TRBJ1-2; a weak D match, TRBD1 (6 bases). Germline V gives CDR1 SGHTS, CDR2 YDEGEE. The V end lost 4 bases, the J end lost 4 bases, and 14 bases lay between the germline ends. The CDR3 is made up of 14 amino acids. Here the CDR3 reads CASSGRWGAYGYTF. The CDR3 bases are TGTGCCAGCAGCGGAAGGTGGGGGGCCTATGGCTACACCTTC. The full variable domain, with the rest looked up from reference TRBV5-8 and TRBJ1-2, is EAGVTQSPTHLIKTRGQQATLRCSPISGHTSVYWYQQALGLGLQFLLWYDEGEERNRGNFPPRFSGRQFPNYSSELNVNALELEDSALYLCASSGRWGAYGYTFGSGTRLTVV.

The CDR3 is CATSDFGGSAADTQYF. The CDR3 coding sequence is TGTGCCACCAGTGATTTTGGTGGCTCGGCCGCAGATACGCAGTATTTT. This chain links TRBV24-1 with TRBJ2-3; the D is unclear. V was clipped by 1 base and J by 4 bases, with 14 bases between them. This CDR3 has 16 amino acids. CDR1 and CDR2 from the germline V gene are KGHDR and SFDVKD.

The chain's CDR3 is CASSAPGLAHHEQYF. In nucleotides, the CDR3 is TGTGCCAGCAGTGCACCGGGACTAGCCCATCACGAGCAGTACTTC. The chain recombines TRBV25-1 with TRBJ2-7; 9 bases are shared with TRBD2. This CDR3 is 15 amino acids long. With V trimmed by 4 bases and J by 5 bases, 9 bases remained unmatched. The V gene's germline CDR1 is MGHDK and CDR2 SYGVNS.

In this sample, this clone turned up a few times. The chain is built from TRBV19 and TRBJ1-3; TRBD1 agrees at 9 bases. This CDR3 has 16 residues. V lost 5 bases and J lost 1; bases outside the gene matches: 6. CDR1 and CDR2 from the germline V gene are LNHDA and SQIVND (reference sequence). The CDR3 DNA follows: TGTGCCAGTAGTTCCAGACAGGGGGTTTCTGGAAACACCATATATTTT. Its protein is CASSSRQGVSGNTIYF.

V is TRBV28 and J is TRBJ1-4; D is ambiguous. The CDR3 covers 13 residues. Germline assignment: CDR1 MDHEN and CDR2 SYDVKM. V was shortened by 2 bases and J by 7 bases, with 8 bases between the two germline ends. The CDR3, as DNA: TGTGCCAGCAGTTTACGGGGTTTTGAAAAACTGTTTTTT. This gives the protein CASSLRGFEKLFF.

This chain uses TRBV5-1 with TRBJ2-5; D may be TRBD1 or TRBD2 (5 bases each). This CDR3 has 15 amino acids. Trimming removed 1 base at V and 5 bases at J, with 15 bases between. Germline-derived CDR1 and CDR2 are SGHRS and YFSETQ. For the CDR3, the DNA is TGCGCCAGCAGCTTGTCTCTAGGGGAGCGGGAGACCCAGTACTTC. Protein: CASSLSLGERETQYF.

This clone appeared a few times. The chain couples TRBV5-6 to TRBJ1-3; no firm D call. Trimming stripped 0 bases from V and 6 bases from J, with 10 bases between. The V gene's germline CDR1 is SGHDT and CDR2 YYEEEE. The CDR3 is made up of 14 amino acids. DNA of the CDR3: TGTGCCAGCAGCTTGGGGGAGTGGGAAAACACCATATATTTT. Its protein product is CASSLGEWENTIYF.

V and J are TRBV11-2 and TRBJ1-4, with 9 bases matching TRBD1. This CDR3 is 15 amino acids long. After removal of 5 bases from V and 7 bases from J, the junction contained 8 bases not matched to a gene. Looked up from germline, CDR1 is SGHAT and CDR2 is FQNNGV. The CDR3 DNA follows: TGTGCCAGCAGCCACCCGGGACAGGGCGGTGAAAAACTGTTTTTT. Translated, it gives CASSHPGQGGEKLFF. Drawing the rest from reference TRBV11-2 and TRBJ1-4, the complete variable domain is EAGVAQSPRYKIIEKRQSVAFWCNPISGHATLYWYQQILGQGPKLLIQFQNNGVVDDSQLPKDRFSAERLKGVDSTLKIQPAKLEDSAVYLCASSHPGQGGEKLFFGSGTQLSVL.

The rearrangement links TRBV9 to TRBJ2-3; possibly TRBD1 or TRBD2 for D (6 bases each). The CDR3 is 18 residues long. Per germline, CDR1 SGDLS and CDR2 YYNGEE. V shed 4 bases and J shed 2 bases, with 23 bases lying between them. CDR3 residues: CASSPGDGRDGDTDTQYF. CDR3 nucleotides: TGTGCCAGCAGCCCAGGGGATGGGCGGGACGGGGACACAGATACGCAGTATTTT.

J is TRBJ2-5 and V is TRBV19, with D unclear. Germline CDR1 is LNHDA and CDR2 is SQIVND (reference sequence). The CDR3 runs to 13 residues. Trimming removed 5 bases at V and 5 bases at J, with 12 bases between. CDR3: CASSPVPEETQYF. CDR3 DNA sequence: TGTGCCAGTAGTCCTGTTCCTGAGGAGACCCAGTACTTC.

This chain connects TRBV7-3 to TRBJ2-2; TRBD2 is a possible D gene (6 bases). Trimming removed 5 bases from V and 6 bases from J, with 16 bases in between. This CDR3 region has 15 residues. Germline CDR1 is SGHTA and CDR2 is FQGTGA. The CDR3 coding sequence is TGTGCCAGCAGCAGCGGGCCAACCCAAGCCGGGGAGCTGTTTTTT. Amino acid sequence: CASSSGPTQAGELFF.

The V call is TRBV18, the J call TRBJ2-3, with D possibly being TRBD1 or TRBD2 (5 bases each). Germline V gene lookup returns CDR1 KGHSH and CDR2 LQKENI. The CDR3 runs to 13 residues. The V end was cut by 6 bases, the J end by 4 bases, with 11 bases between. Here the CDR3 DNA reads TGTGCCAGCTCGCCCCGGGGCGCAGATACGCAGTATTTT. This encodes CASSPRGADTQYF.